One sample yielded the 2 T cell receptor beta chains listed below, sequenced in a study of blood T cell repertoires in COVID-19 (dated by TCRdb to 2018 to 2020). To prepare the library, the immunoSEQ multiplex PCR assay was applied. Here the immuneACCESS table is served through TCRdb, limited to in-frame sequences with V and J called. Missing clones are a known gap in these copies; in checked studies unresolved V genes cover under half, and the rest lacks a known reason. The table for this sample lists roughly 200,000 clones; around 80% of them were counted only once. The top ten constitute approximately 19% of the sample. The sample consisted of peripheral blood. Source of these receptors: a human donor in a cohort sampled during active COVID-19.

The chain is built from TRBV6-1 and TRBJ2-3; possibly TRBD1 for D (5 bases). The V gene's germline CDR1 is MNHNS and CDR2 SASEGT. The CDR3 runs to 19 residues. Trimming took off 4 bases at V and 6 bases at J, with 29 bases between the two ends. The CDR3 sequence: CASSGGGQGWAPTDDTQYF. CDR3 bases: TGTGCCAGCAGTGGGGGCGGCCAGGGATGGGCACCCACAGATGATACGCAGTATTTT.

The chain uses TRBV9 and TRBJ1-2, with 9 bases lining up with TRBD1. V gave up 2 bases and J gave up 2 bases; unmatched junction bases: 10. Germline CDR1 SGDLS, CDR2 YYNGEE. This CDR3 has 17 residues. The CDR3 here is CASSVLGSGQGNYGYTF. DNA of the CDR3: TGTGCCAGCAGCGTCTTGGGCTCGGGACAGGGCAACTATGGCTACACCTTC.